Shown below are 3 T cell receptor beta chains from a single sample sequenced in a study of cytomegalovirus exposure and HLA in healthy donors. The PCR was carried out with 60 Vbeta primers and 13 Jbeta primers. Profiling relied on immunoSEQ multiplex PCR, and the TCRdb table lists in-frame clones only, not all of them. Counted here are 30,000 to 40,000 clones, roughly 90% occurring once; the ten biggest clones make up roughly 10%. Input material: PBMCs. These receptors were taken from a woman aged 40 to 49 in good health and CMV-seropositive.

V gene TRBV7-2 combines with J gene TRBJ1-2; 9 positions agree with TRBD1. V trimming: 4 bases; J trimming: 8 bases; junction bases outside the gene matches: 11. Per germline, CDR1 SGHTA and CDR2 FQGNSA. This CDR3 spans 15 amino acids. The CDR3 coding sequence is TGTGCCAGCAGCTCAAGCCCGGGACAGGGTGGGGGCTACACCTTC. It yields the protein CASSSSPGQGGGYTF.

The rearrangement links TRBV4-1 to TRBJ1-5, with D unresolved. V was pared by 0 bases and J by 2 bases, with 11 bases between. Germline V lookup: CDR1 MGHRA, CDR2 YSYEKL. The CDR3 sequence is 16 residues long. The CDR3 DNA reads as TGCGCCAGCAGCCAAGAGGGTATCACAGGCAATCAGCCCCAGCATTTT. Translation: CASSQEGITGNQPQHF.

The rearrangement joins TRBV7-2 to TRBJ2-2; D perhaps matches TRBD2 (6 bases). Trimming took off 0 bases at V and 4 bases at J, with 18 bases between the two ends. CDR1 and CDR2 from the germline V gene are SGHTA and FQGNSA. This CDR3 is built from 18 residues. Written as DNA, the CDR3 is TGTGCCAGCAGCTTAGCTCCCATGGGGGGTCATGGCACCGGGGAGCTGTTTTTT. It is translated as CASSLAPMGGHGTGELFF.